This is a list of T cell receptor beta chains from one sample in a study of blood T cell repertoires in COVID-19. Generated by immunoSEQ multiplex PCR, the TCRdb table keeps only in-frame clones and is missing some. The table shows 150,000 to 200,000 clones, with more than 75% occurring only once. Sequencing was done on a sample of peripheral blood. The receptors originated from a woman between 65 and 79 years old with COVID-19, enrolled during active disease. Both conserved end residues are part of each CDR3. The D gene is left open where the match is weak. The size entry is marked missing in some rows and otherwise reads once, few, many or a size class.

d_gene,v_gene,j_gene,abundance,CDR3aa,CDR3nt
-,TRBV7-2,TRBJ1-5,few,CASRELGGSSRSLDF,TGTGCCAGCAGGGAACTAGGAGGATCGAGCCGCAGTCTGGATTTT
TRBD1,TRBV6-1,TRBJ2-7,-,CASSGYLLRDRVLYEQYF,TGTGCCAGCAGTGGGTACCTACTCCGGGACAGGGTTTTGTACGAGCAGTACTTC
-,TRBV11-2,TRBJ2-1,-,CASSPVSYNEQFF,TGTGCCAGCAGCCCCGTCTCCTACAATGAGCAGTTCTTC
-,TRBV7-3,TRBJ1-2,-,CASSLSGGYDGYTF,TGTGCCAGCAGCTTATCAGGAGGGTATGATGGCTACACCTTC
TRBD2,TRBV5-4,TRBJ2-7,-,CASSSTYSGGNYEQYF,TGTGCCAGCAGCTCGACCTATAGCGGGGGAAACTACGAGCAGTACTTC
TRBD2,TRBV2,TRBJ2-2,-,CASSDYGGAATGELFF,TGTGCCAGCAGTGACTACGGGGGGGCGGCCACCGGGGAGCTGTTTTTT
TRBD1,TRBV27,TRBJ1-4,few,CASRRQGSNEKLFF,TGTGCCAGCAGACGACAGGGTTCCAATGAAAAACTGTTTTTT
TRBD1,TRBV6-5,TRBJ1-5,once,CASSSGGGYQPQHF,TGTGCCAGCAGTTCAGGGGGCGGGTACCAGCCCCAGCATTTT
-,TRBV7-3,TRBJ1-4,-,CASSSRQDEKLFF,TGTGCCAGCAGCTCCCGACAGGACGAAAAACTGTTTTTT
-,TRBV19,TRBJ1-5,-,CASSTRVVRGNQPQHF,TGTGCCAGTAGTACGAGAGTTGTGAGGGGCAATCAGCCCCAGCATTTT
-,TRBV28,TRBJ1-1,-,CASSLQGMDTEAFF,TGTGCCAGCAGTTTGCAGGGGATGGATACTGAAGCTTTCTTT
-,TRBV16,TRBJ1-3,-,CASAGGSGNTIYF,TGTGCCAGCGCGGGAGGTTCTGGAAACACCATATATTTT
TRBD1,TRBV5-1,TRBJ2-2,-,CASSTGQGMGLNTGELFF,TGCGCCAGCAGCACCGGACAGGGTATGGGCCTAAACACCGGGGAGCTGTTTTTT
-,TRBV12-3/TRBV12-4,TRBJ1-1,-,CASSLTYTEAFF,TGTGCCAGCAGTCTGACATACACTGAAGCTTTCTTT
-,TRBV7-2,TRBJ2-2,-,CASRMAGAGTGELFF,TGTGCCAGCAGAATGGCAGGGGCGGGCACCGGGGAGCTGTTTTTT
-,TRBV11-2,TRBJ1-5,-,CASSSNRVAQPQHF,TGTGCCAGCAGCTCGAACAGAGTGGCTCAGCCCCAGCATTTT
-,TRBV11-2,TRBJ1-3,-,CASSLDLAGNTIYF,TGTGCCAGCAGCTTAGATCTTGCGGGAAACACCATATATTTT
TRBD2,TRBV3-1/TRBV3-2,TRBJ2-7,-,CASSQEITGGSVQYF,TGTGCCAGCAGCCAAGAGATAACGGGGGGGTCCGTGCAGTACTTC
TRBD1,TRBV6-7,TRBJ1-6,once,CASGSRQGRYNSPLHF,TGTGCCAGCGGTTCGCGACAGGGGAGGTATAATTCACCCCTCCACTTT
-,TRBV7-8,TRBJ2-2,-,CASSSLPGLLTGELFF,TGTGCCAGCAGCTCCCTCCCGGGACTCCTCACCGGGGAGCTGTTTTTT
-,TRBV3-1/TRBV3-2,TRBJ1-2,once,CASSLRGGYTF,TGTGCCAGCAGCCTAAGAGGCGGCTACACCTTC
TRBD2,TRBV30,TRBJ2-2,-,CAWSFGRGVTGELFF,TGTGCCTGGAGTTTTGGGCGGGGGGTGACCGGGGAGCTGTTTTTT
-,TRBV10-3,TRBJ1-5,-,CAISESLQGGQPQHF,TGTGCCATCAGTGAGTCGCTCCAGGGCGGTCAGCCCCAGCATTTT
-,TRBV3-1/TRBV3-2,TRBJ1-1,-,CASSQGGRRANTEAFF,TGTGCCAGCAGCCAAGGAGGCAGGCGGGCGAACACTGAAGCTTTCTTT
TRBD1,TRBV6-5,TRBJ1-2,once,CASRTTGGYGYTF,TGTGCCAGCAGAACGACAGGGGGTTATGGCTACACCTTC
-,TRBV19,TRBJ1-1,-,CASSTRRGLTEAFF,TGTGCCAGTAGTACCCGAAGAGGGCTCACTGAAGCTTTCTTT
TRBD1,TRBV5-8,TRBJ2-1,-,CASSGTRDRGRNEQFF,TGTGCCAGCAGCGGGACCCGGGACAGGGGTCGGAATGAGCAGTTCTTC
-,TRBV6-1,TRBJ1-6,once,CASSEVGGDNSPLHF,TGTGCCAGCAGTGAAGTCGGAGGGGATAATTCACCCCTCCACTTT
-,TRBV28,TRBJ1-5,-,CASSPLGSSNQPQHF,TGTGCCAGCAGCCCCCTGGGCAGCTCCAATCAGCCCCAGCATTTT
-,TRBV12-3/TRBV12-4,TRBJ1-1,-,CAGSKKRETEAFF,TGTGCCGGATCTAAAAAGCGGGAGACTGAAGCTTTCTTT
TRBD1,TRBV19,TRBJ1-1,once,CASSPGTGRMNTEAFF,TGTGCCAGTAGTCCCGGGACAGGGAGAATGAACACTGAAGCTTTCTTT
TRBD2,TRBV5-1,TRBJ2-1,once,CASSWTGGRNEQFF,TGCGCCAGCAGCTGGACGGGGGGGAGGAATGAGCAGTTCTTC
-,TRBV6-2/TRBV6-3,TRBJ2-5,-,CASSPDTTQYF,TGTGCCAGCAGCCCTGACACGACCCAGTACTTC
-,TRBV6-6,TRBJ1-4,-,CASQVTNEKLFF,TGTGCCAGCCAGGTGACTAATGAAAAACTGTTTTTT
-,TRBV28,TRBJ2-4,-,CASGKTPTYIQYF,TGTGCCAGCGGAAAGACACCCACGTACATTCAGTACTTC
TRBD2,TRBV7-8,TRBJ2-1,-,CASSLGTSGGAVDEQFF,TGTGCCAGCAGCTTGGGGACTAGCGGGGGGGCCGTCGATGAGCAGTTCTTC
-,TRBV4-1,TRBJ1-4,many,CASSQAGEIEKLFF,TGCGCCAGCAGCCAAGCGGGAGAGATAGAAAAACTGTTTTTT
TRBD1,TRBV3-1/TRBV3-2,TRBJ1-6,once,CASSQVGTGLGSPLHF,TGTGCCAGCAGCCAAGTCGGGACAGGGCTCGGTTCACCCCTCCACTTT
TRBD1,TRBV5-6,TRBJ2-7,-,CASSSFGTGGAYEQYF,TGTGCCAGCAGCTCTTTCGGGACAGGGGGCGCCTACGAGCAGTACTTC
TRBD1,TRBV15,TRBJ1-5,-,CATSNLRWQGVGPQHF,TGTGCCACCAGCAATCTAAGGTGGCAGGGGGTAGGGCCCCAGCATTTT
TRBD1,TRBV5-5,TRBJ1-1,-,CASSFQGGTEAFF,TGTGCCAGCAGCTTCCAGGGGGGAACTGAAGCTTTCTTT